Following are 16 T cell receptor beta chains from one sample sequenced in a study of early T cells in non-severe SARS-CoV-2 infection. TCRdb re-derived calls from the 5' RACE reads in MiXCR, one entry per CDR3 protein. In the table there are fewer than 55,000 distinct CDR3 sequences, approximately 10% of which are singletons. Material: whole blood. The source of these receptors is an adult who was a healthcare worker with PCR-confirmed SARS-CoV-2 infection or an uninfected control (not recorded which).

The V gene is TRBV3-1, the J gene TRBJ2-1, with D possibly matching TRBD2 (5 bases). This CDR3 region has 13 residues. The V gene lost 6 bases and the J gene lost 6 bases, with 12 bases spanning the gap. Germline lookup yields CDR1 LGHDT and CDR2 YNNKEL (reference sequence). CDR3 region: CASRLLGLNEQFF. Here the CDR3 DNA reads TGTGCCAGCAGACTACTAGGCCTCAATGAGCAGTTCTTC.

The V and J genes are TRBV10-3 and TRBJ2-1; 11 nucleotides agree with TRBD1. Germline V gives CDR1 ENHRY, CDR2 SYGVKD. V was clipped by 3 bases and J by 8 bases; unmatched bases: 9. There are 16 residues in the CDR3. CDR3: CAISEYGTGGMDEQFF. The DNA of the CDR3 is TGTGCCATCAGTGAATACGGGACAGGGGGTATGGATGAGCAGTTCTTC.

The chain employs TRBV28 and TRBJ1-1; D is unclear. The CDR3 has 14 residues. CDR1 MDHEN and CDR2 SYDVKM come from the germline V gene. V was cut by 5 bases and J by 1 base, with 11 bases left in between. This CDR3 reads CASSPPGSNTEAFF. In DNA form, the CDR3 reads TGTGCCAGCAGTCCCCCGGGGTCGAACACTGAAGCTTTCTTT.

This clonotype occurred a few times. The chain links TRBV12-3 or TRBV12-4 to TRBJ2-2; possible D gene TRBD2, 5 bases. Trimming cost V 5 bases and J 1 base, with 8 bases left between them. This CDR3 has 14 amino acids. CDR3 sequence (DNA): TGTGCCAGCAGTGGCGGGCTGAACACCGGGGAGCTGTTTTTT. Its translation is CASSGGLNTGELFF.

In this sample, this clonotype turned up many times. V gene TRBV7-6 combines with J gene TRBJ2-2; D is ambiguous. CDR3 size: 15 residues. Trimming removed 5 bases from V and 0 bases from J, with 10 bases in between. CDR1 is SGHVS, CDR2 FNYEAQ, per germline. Here the CDR3 reads CASSPYWANTGELFF. The CDR3 nucleotides read TGTGCCAGCAGCCCCTACTGGGCGAACACCGGGGAGCTGTTTTTT.

This clonotype was seen repeatedly, ten times or more. The rearrangement links TRBV19 to TRBJ2-3, with 10 bases aligning to TRBD2. Germline assignment: CDR1 LNHDA and CDR2 SQIVND (reference sequence). After removal of 10 bases from V and 4 bases from J, the junction contained 5 bases not matched to a gene. The CDR3 is 13 residues long. DNA for the CDR3: TGTGCCACTCTAGCGGGAGCTGCAGATACGCAGTATTTT. It encodes CATLAGAADTQYF.

This clonotype was detected a few times. The chain joins TRBV6-1 to TRBJ2-3; 7 bases are shared with TRBD2. This CDR3 region has 15 residues. The V segment lost 2 bases and the J segment 2 bases; nucleotides outside the gene matches: 4. The germline V gene encodes CDR1 MNHNS and CDR2 SASEGT. This chain's CDR3 is CASSEPGLTTDTQYF. The CDR3, as DNA: TGTGCCAGCAGTGAACCGGGACTAACCACAGATACGCAGTATTTT.

The CDR3 bases are TGTGCCAGCAGCTTAACCGCCGGCTACGAGCAGTACTTC. Its protein is CASSLTAGYEQYF. The chain has TRBV7-2 and TRBJ2-7, with D hard to call. CDR1 is SGHTA, CDR2 FQGNSA, per germline. This CDR3 region has 13 residues. Trimming stripped 2 bases from V and 3 bases from J, with 8 bases between.

This clonotype was counted at least ten times. The chain has TRBV28 and TRBJ2-5; either TRBD1 or TRBD2 may supply D (5 bases each). CDR3 length: 14 amino acids. CDR1 is MDHEN, CDR2 SYDVKM, per germline. The V end lost 8 bases, the J end lost 1 base, and 14 bases lay between the germline ends. This chain's CDR3 is CASLSPGTQETQYF. For the CDR3, the DNA is TGTGCCAGCCTGTCCCCCGGGACCCAAGAGACCCAGTACTTC.

This chain links TRBV7-2 with TRBJ2-7; a weak D match, TRBD1 (5 bases). Trimming removed 9 bases from V and 0 bases from J, with 15 bases in between. The CDR3 loop spans 14 amino acids. Germline assignment: CDR1 SGHTA and CDR2 FQGNSA. CDR3 amino acids: CASSGHLFSYEQYF. For the CDR3, the DNA is TGTGCCAGTAGTGGACATTTGTTCTCCTACGAGCAGTACTTC.

This clonotype has more than one count but fewer than ten. V is TRBV19 and J is TRBJ1-5, with D unresolved. V was clipped by 7 bases and J by 4 bases, with 17 bases between them. The CDR3 spans 15 residues. The germline CDR1 and CDR2 sequences are LNHDA and SQIVND (reference sequence). CDR3 nucleotide sequence: TGTGCCAGTACCCCCGACGGGCAGTGGAATCAGCCCCAGCATTTT. It codes for CASTPDGQWNQPQHF.

This clonotype was counted only a few times. V is TRBV7-9 and J is TRBJ2-1; 7 bases are shared with TRBD2. The J segment lost 6 bases and the V segment lost 1 base, leaving 6 bases of the junction unmatched. The CDR3 covers 15 residues. Germline CDR1 and CDR2: SEHNR and FQNEAQ (reference sequence). The CDR3 DNA is TGTGCCAGCAGCTTAGGGCTAGCGGCCGGCAATGAGCAGTTCTTC. Its protein product is CASSLGLAAGNEQFF.

This clonotype was counted many times. This rearrangement joins TRBV28 to TRBJ2-7; TRBD2 matches 12 bases. The length of the CDR3 is 14 residues. Trimming removed 6 bases from V and 5 bases from J; junction bases left unmatched: 5. Germline V lookup: CDR1 MDHEN, CDR2 SYDVKM. CDR3 in DNA: TGTGCCAGCAGGACTAGCGGGAGTTCCCACGAGCAGTACTTC. It is translated as CASRTSGSSHEQYF.

Many counts were recorded for this clonotype. The chain recombines TRBV20-1 with TRBJ2-4, with a weak D call TRBD2 (5 bases). CDR1 is DFQATT and CDR2 is SNEGSKA in the germline V gene (reference sequence). The CDR3 length is 14 residues. Trimming stripped 7 bases from V and 8 bases from J, with 21 bases between. CDR3 nucleotides: TGCAGTGTCCCCCGGGGTCTTGAGAGGGACATTCAGTACTTC. Amino acid sequence: CSVPRGLERDIQYF.

This clonotype was counted ten times or more. The gene calls are TRBV5-1 and TRBJ2-7; D might be TRBD1 (6 bases). Trimming shortened V by 0 bases and J by 0 bases, and 7 bases separated the two germline ends. The CDR3 covers 14 residues. CDR1 and CDR2 from the germline V gene are SGHRS and YFSETQ. CDR3 sequence: CASSLVGGSYEQYF. The CDR3 nucleotides read TGCGCCAGCAGCTTGGTAGGGGGCTCCTACGAGCAGTACTTC.

CDR3 DNA sequence: TGCAGCGTGCACGTACAGGCCAGGGGCACTGAAGCTTTCTTT. Translating it yields CSVHVQARGTEAFF. The gene calls are TRBV29-1 and TRBJ1-1, with D perhaps matching TRBD1 (6 bases). CDR3 length: 14 residues. Per the germline V gene, CDR1 is SQVTM and CDR2 is ANQGSEA. V lost 6 bases and J 4 bases, leaving 18 bases between the germline ends.